The 8 T cell receptor beta chains in this list originate from one sample, sequenced in a study of shared clonotypes between healthy human individuals. The table came from immunoSEQ multiplex PCR; TCRdb's copy has only in-frame clones and leaves some out. The sample records hundreds of thousands of clones, about 95% being singletons. Naive CD8 cells were CD45RO-negative, positively selected for CCR7, excluding terminally differentiated effector memory CD45RA+ cells. Sample: naive CD8+ T cells sorted from blood. These receptors all come from a woman younger than 45 in good health.

This chain uses TRBV27 with TRBJ2-2; 8 bases match TRBD2. V shed 5 bases and J 6 bases; nucleotides not matched to a gene: 11. The CDR3 has 16 amino acids. Germline CDR1 reads MNHEY; CDR2 reads SMNVEV (reference sequence). CDR3 amino acids: CASSLLNREGPGELFF. The CDR3 nucleotides read TGTGCCAGCAGTCTACTTAATCGGGAGGGCCCCGGGGAGCTGTTTTTT.

The chain employs TRBV7-4 and TRBJ1-1; D unclear. CDR3 length: 13 residues. From germline, CDR1 is SGHVT and CDR2 SQSDAQ. Trimming pared 8 bases from V and 2 bases from J, leaving 12 bases between. Written as DNA, the CDR3 is TGTGCCAGCCCCCTGGCAGCAAACACTGAAGCTTTCTTT. It encodes CASPLAANTEAFF.

This chain joins TRBV27 and TRBJ1-1, with TRBD1 matching over 8 bases. Germline loops: CDR1 MNHEY, CDR2 SMNVEV (reference sequence). This CDR3 is 13 amino acids long. Trimming removed 5 bases from V and 5 bases from J; junction bases left unmatched: 4. The CDR3 nucleotides are TGTGCCAGCAGTAGGGACAGGTCGACTGAAGCTTTCTTT. This sequence encodes CASSRDRSTEAFF.

J is TRBJ2-1 and V is TRBV6-1; 7 positions match TRBD2. This CDR3 has 16 amino acids. Unmatched junction bases numbered 13, after V lost 3 bases and J lost 8 bases. Germline V gene sequence: CDR1 MNHNS, CDR2 SASEGT. CDR3 sequence reads: CASSDRETSWMDEQFF. The CDR3 nucleotides read TGTGCCAGCAGTGATAGAGAGACTAGCTGGATGGATGAGCAGTTCTTC.

This clone has a single count. As DNA, the CDR3 is TGTGCCAGTTCTCTCGCCACTTCCTACGAGCAGTACTTC. Encoded protein: CASSLATSYEQYF. The chain links TRBV19 to TRBJ2-7, with unresolved D. Germline CDR1 and CDR2: LNHDA and SQIVND (reference sequence). Trimming removed 8 bases at V and 1 base at J, with 12 bases between. This CDR3 region has 13 residues.

The CDR3 reads CASSSGTGYNSPLHF. The CDR3 DNA sequence: TGTGCCAGCAGTTCCGGGACGGGGTATAATTCACCCCTCCACTTT. V usage is TRBV5-8 and J usage is TRBJ1-6, with D possibly TRBD1 on 5 matching bases. CDR3 length: 15 amino acids. Trimming took off 5 bases at V and 4 bases at J, with 13 bases between the two ends. Germline-derived CDR1 and CDR2 are SGHTS and YDEGEE.

This chain joins TRBV2 and TRBJ2-5; D perhaps matches TRBD1 (6 bases). V was trimmed by 10 bases and J by 9 bases, leaving 27 bases between them. The CDR3 totals 15 residues. Looked up from germline, CDR1 is SNHLY and CDR2 is FYNNEI. The CDR3 DNA is TGTGCCATCGAGGGGGTTCCGGGACCCCGAGGACCCCAGTACTTC. It specifies CAIEGVPGPRGPQYF.

As regards this clone: At the DNA level, this CDR3 is encoded by other sequences in the same sample as well. V gene TRBV27 combines with J gene TRBJ1-2; 9 nucleotides agree with TRBD1. V was pared by 6 bases and J by 7 bases, with 9 bases of the junction left unmatched. The CDR3 sequence is 14 residues long. Per germline, CDR1 MNHEY and CDR2 SMNVEV (reference sequence). The DNA for the CDR3 is TGTGCCAGCAGGCCCGGACAGGGGCTGGGTGGCTACACCTTC. This sequence encodes CASRPGQGLGGYTF.